This T cell receptor (beta chain) derives from a study of blood T cell repertoires in COVID-19. Study information: Samples of COVID-19 (acute and convalescent) were obtained from the United States, Italy and Spain. Nucleic acid was either cDNA or gDNA, and it came from T cells, B-cell-depleted T cells, or PBMCs.

In the authors' methods: The authors estimated nucleated cell counts from reference gene primer amplification. Clones were sequenced by immunoSEQ multiplex PCR, and TCRdb holds only the in-frame ones, with some missing. V and J calls and clone size are given by that table; D and trimming were obtained from the DNA. Counted here are tens of thousands of clones, around four fifths occurring once; the ten biggest clones make up under 8%. The CDR3 extends over 15 amino acids. Per the germline V gene, CDR1 is LNHDA and CDR2 is SQIVND (reference sequence). Trimming at V came to 4 bases and at J to 4 bases, leaving 7 bases not matched to a gene.

This chain links TRBV19 with TRBJ2-1; 7 nucleotides align to TRBD2. The sequence was obtained from a human donor in a cohort sampled during active COVID-19. The sequenced sample was peripheral blood. This chain's CDR3 is CASSTIAGGYNEQFF. DNA of the CDR3: TGTGCCAGTAGTACAATAGCGGGTGGTTACAATGAGCAGTTCTTC.